Sequencing of this T cell receptor (beta chain) was carried out in a study of T cell repertoires in cytomegalovirus infection. Study as a whole: Through public TCR beta signatures, both CMV infection and matching HLA type were indicated. Study-wide points: Cumulative public TCR beta family frequency identified CMV carriers with the relevant HLA. In two of eight donors, the top clonotype was HLA-C-restricted CMV-specific.

Germline V gene data show CDR1 as MGHRA and CDR2 as YSYEKL. The CDR3 has 14 residues. The germline V and J ends were trimmed by 1 base and 9 bases, with 13 bases remaining between them. A few counts support this clonotype. Its cognate antigen is unknown. MiXCR, run by TCRdb on the reads, gives a single entry per CDR3 protein. In the table there are some 400,000 distinct CDR3 sequences, approximately 32% of which are singletons. The sequenced sample consisted of PBMCs. The sequence derives from a human donor in good health (CMV status not recorded). Some clones in this sample may be carry-over from other donors' samples. The chain recombines TRBV4-1 with TRBJ2-1; a possible D gene is TRBD2 (5 bases). The CDR3 coding sequence is TGCGCCAGCAGCCAAGCCCCAGCGGACGCTGAGCAGTTCTTC. Protein sequence: CASSQAPADAEQFF.